This T cell receptor (beta chain) emerged from a study of neurological immune-mediated disorders. From 15-18 subjects, each sequencing run yielded over 160 million TCR-beta sequences. TCRdb re-analysed the 5' RACE reads in MiXCR, keeping a single row per CDR3 protein. Of more than 50,000 distinct CDR3 sequences listed, around 5.5% are singletons. V dropped 1 base and J dropped 0 bases, with 13 bases sitting between them. Germline CDR1 and CDR2: LGHDT and YNNKEL (reference sequence). This CDR3 is 18 amino acids long. PBMCs numbering 2 million and stored at -80 C yielded the unsorted libraries. The V and J genes are TRBV3-1 and TRBJ2-6, with a weak D call TRBD2 (6 bases). The specimen was PBMCs. The clonotype comes from a woman aged 25-40 years with multiple sclerosis. The CDR3 loop is CASSQVGGDPSGANVLTF. CDR3 sequence (DNA): TGTGCCAGCAGCCAAGTAGGCGGGGACCCCTCTGGGGCCAACGTCCTGACTTTC.